This T cell receptor (beta chain) originates from a study of blood T cell repertoires in COVID-19. Study-wide background: COVID-19 samples from acute and convalescent phases originated in the United States, Italy and Spain. From T cells, B-cell-depleted T cells, or PBMCs came the material, which was cDNA or gDNA.

The germline V gene encodes CDR1 SGDLS and CDR2 YYNGEE. The CDR3 extends over 12 amino acids. Trimming stripped 6 bases from V and 0 bases from J, with 3 bases between. Authors' processing steps: It was from reference gene primer amplification that nucleated cell counts were estimated. TCRdb's copy holds only in-frame clones and misses some; the assay was immunoSEQ multiplex PCR. V, J and clone size derive from that table, while D and trimming were established from the DNA sequence. Counted here are 150,000 to 200,000 clones, around 85% occurring once; the ten biggest clones make up about 5%. This receptor was identified in a human donor in a cohort sampled during active COVID-19. The sequencing input was peripheral blood. The chain joins TRBV9 to TRBJ2-2; D remains unclear. The CDR3 loop reads CASNTNTGELFF. CDR3 DNA sequence: TGTGCCAGCAACACGAACACCGGGGAGCTGTTTTTT. The variable domain in full, with the rest retrieved from reference TRBV9 and TRBJ2-2, is DSGVTQTPKHLITATGQRVTLRCSPRSGDLSVYWYQQSLDQGLQFLIQYYNGEERAKGNILERFSAQQFPDLHSELNLSSLELGDSALYFCASNTNTGELFFGEGSRLTVL.